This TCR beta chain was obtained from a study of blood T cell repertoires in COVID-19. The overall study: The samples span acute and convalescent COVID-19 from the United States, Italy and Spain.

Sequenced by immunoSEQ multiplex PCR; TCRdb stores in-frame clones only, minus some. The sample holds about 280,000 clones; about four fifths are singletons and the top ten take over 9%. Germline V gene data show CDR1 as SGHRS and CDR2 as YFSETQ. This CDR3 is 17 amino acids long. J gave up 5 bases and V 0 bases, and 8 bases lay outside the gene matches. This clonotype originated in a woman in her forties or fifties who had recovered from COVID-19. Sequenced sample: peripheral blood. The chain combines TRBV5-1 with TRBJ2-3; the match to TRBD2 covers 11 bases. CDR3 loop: CASSLGLAGGSGDTQYF. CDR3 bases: TGCGCCAGCAGCTTGGGTCTAGCGGGAGGTAGCGGAGATACGCAGTATTTT.